One T cell receptor beta chain is described in this entry. Its antigen is currently unknown. This sample is drawn from a study of shared clonotypes between healthy human individuals. Study context: With ages of 18 to 49, the donors were a couple of women and three men.

The CDR3 totals 14 residues. With 7 bases removed from V and 6 bases from J, the gap between germline ends came to 17 bases. CDR1 is LGHNT and CDR2 is FRNRAP in the germline V gene. TCRdb keeps only in-frame clones here, not all; method: immunoSEQ multiplex PCR. This table holds a few million clones, 85% to 95% found once. Regarding the study as a whole: Incomplete sequencing of sorted subsets was indicated by rarefaction despite large depth.

The specimen sequenced was naive CD4+ T cells sorted from blood. The subset was: CD45RA+ positively selected. This sequence originates from a man aged 18 to 29 in good health. This sequence joins TRBV12-5 and TRBJ2-3; D may match TRBD1 or TRBD2 (5 bases each). CDR3 in DNA: TGTGCTAGTGCCCAGCGTGGGGGTGGCGATACGCAGTATTTT. It specifies CASAQRGGGDTQYF. Looking up the rest from reference TRBV12-5 and TRBJ2-3 gives the full variable domain: DARVTQTPRHKVTEMGQEVTMRCQPILGHNTVFWYRQTMMQGLELLAYFRNRAPLDDSGMPKDRFSAEMPDATLATLKIQPSEPRDSAVYFCASAQRGGGDTQYFGPGTRLTVL.